This T cell receptor beta chain was retrieved from a study of cytotoxic CD8 clonotypes in ibrutinib-treated CLL. Germline V gives CDR1 SGHTA, CDR2 FQGNSA. The CDR3 sequence is 14 residues long. Trimming at V came to 3 bases and at J to 9 bases, leaving 5 bases not matched to a gene. Generated by immunoSEQ multiplex PCR, the TCRdb table keeps only in-frame clones and is missing some. The sample contains fewer than 400,000 clones, roughly 67% of which appear only once. The sequence was collected from a human donor with chronic lymphocytic leukemia. The rearrangement links TRBV7-2 to TRBJ1-6, with 7 bases identical to TRBD1. The specimen was PBMCs, collected after 36 months of ibrutinib treatment. The CDR3 sequence: CASSLPHRGSPLHF. DNA of the CDR3: TGTGCCAGCAGCTTGCCGCACAGGGGTTCACCCCTCCACTTT.